This T cell receptor (beta chain) was obtained from a study of shared clonotypes between healthy human individuals. Study information: Used for every donor were three CD4 naive, three CD4 memory, two CD8 naive and one CD8 memory plate.

This table comes from immunoSEQ multiplex PCR, and its TCRdb copy is limited to in-frame clones, with some not included. The sample lists about 2 million clones, about 95% occurring once. There are 12 residues in the CDR3. V was shortened by 1 base and J by 7 bases, with 7 bases between the two germline ends. Germline V gene sequence: CDR1 SGHAT, CDR2 FQNNGV. CD8 cells regarded as naive lacked CD45RO, were positively chosen for CCR7, and omitted terminally differentiated effector memory CD45RA+ cells. The sequenced sample consisted of naive CD8+ T cells sorted from blood. The clonotype originates from a man aged 18 to 29 in good health. V usage is TRBV11-2 and J usage is TRBJ1-1; D gene uncertain. The CDR3 reads CASSLVDFEAFF. CDR3 coding DNA: TGTGCCAGCAGCTTAGTCGATTTTGAAGCTTTCTTT.